This paragraph reports one TCR beta chain. What it recognizes is unknown. These data originate in a study of regulatory T cells in long-lasting Graves disease. As for the study in general: Those with persistent Graves' disease had received antithyroid drugs for over 5 years with positive TSH receptor antibodies.

The sample's time point: persistent/refractory GD, antithyroid drugs over 5 years with positive TRAb. Researchers made the TCR library from RNA that was extracted from PBMCs. Library construction for TCR beta used iRepertoire HTBI primers and Arm-PCR of CDR3 regions. In the original processing: Taken together, the samples had 50 to 70 TRBV and around 14 TRBJ segments identified. TCRdb independently ran MiXCR on the multiplex PCR reads; one entry per CDR3 protein. These V and J calls originate from TCRdb's pipeline instead of the authors' own analysis. The sample includes roughly 400,000 distinct CDR3 sequences, about 21% seen only once; the top ten take approximately 14%. The germline V and J ends were trimmed by 3 bases and 2 bases, with 15 bases remaining between them. This CDR3 comprises 16 residues. Germline V gene lookup returns CDR1 MNHEY and CDR2 SVGEGT. Study-level results: When disease was persistent, TRBV28, TRBJ1-2 and TRBJ2-5 were the favored segments. Less diverse TCR repertoires were seen in persistent Graves' patients than in newly diagnosed ones.

The J gene is TRBJ2-3, the V gene TRBV6-2 or TRBV6-3, with D maybe TRBD2 (6 bases). This material consisted of peripheral blood mononuclear cells (PBMCs), taken when the disease was refractory, from a patient treated with antithyroid drugs. This sequence was found in a female donor with Graves disease. CDR3 sequence: CASSYGGTDSTDTQYF. Here the CDR3 DNA reads TGTGCCAGCAGTTATGGGGGGACTGATTCCACAGATACGCAGTATTTT.